This is a list of T cell receptor beta chains from one sample in a study of cytomegalovirus exposure and HLA in healthy donors. The assay was immunoSEQ multiplex PCR, and TCRdb's table has in-frame clones only and misses some. The sample consists of some 170,000 clones, approximately 72% of them appearing once. Sequencing input: PBMCs. The receptors were gathered from a human donor in good health. CDR3s include the opening cysteine and the closing phenylalanine or tryptophan. Each record gives: V gene, clone size, D gene, J gene, CDR3 protein, CDR3 DNA. A D gene is named only where the DNA matches it firmly. Clone sizes are given selectively: once, few, many, or a class where the clone is expanded.

TRBV4-1	-	-	TRBJ1-5	CASSPTGYGQPQHF	TGCGCCAGCAGCCCCACAGGGTACGGACAGCCCCAGCATTTT
TRBV15	few	TRBD2	TRBJ2-7	CATSVERGGSYEQYF	TGTGCCACCAGCGTAGAGCGGGGGGGCTCCTACGAGCAGTACTTC
TRBV6-1	few	-	TRBJ1-5	CASREFLSQPQHF	TGTGCCAGCAGGGAATTTCTTAGCCAGCCCCAGCATTTT
TRBV11-3	-	-	TRBJ2-1	CASSRTRGCEQFF	TGTGCCAGCAGCCGGACTCGCGGCTGTGAGCAGTTCTTC
TRBV6-1	-	-	TRBJ2-7	CASSEGEGGQYF	TGTGCCAGCAGTGAAGGTGAGGGCGGGCAGTACTTC
TRBV5-1	-	-	TRBJ2-7	CASSEDYYEQYF	TGCGCCAGCAGCGAGGACTACTACGAGCAGTACTTC
TRBV7-3	-	-	TRBJ1-2	CASSLDVNTYGYTF	TGTGCCAGCAGCTTAGATGTTAACACCTATGGCTACACCTTC
TRBV4-1	-	-	TRBJ1-4	CASSQVTIQRLFF	TGCGCCAGCAGCCAAGTTACGATCCAACGGCTGTTTTTT
TRBV5-5	-	-	TRBJ2-7	CASSPTSRGFSYEQYF	TGTGCCAGCAGCCCAACATCCCGAGGGTTCTCCTACGAGCAGTACTTC
TRBV2	-	-	TRBJ1-2	CASSEYPRGGAEYGYTF	TGTGCCAGCAGTGAATACCCCCGTGGGGGGGCGGAATATGGCTACACCTTC
TRBV7-9	-	-	TRBJ1-2	CASSLALGNSNYGYTF	TGTGCCAGCAGCTTAGCGCTGGGCAACTCTAACTATGGCTACACCTTC
TRBV10-3	-	TRBD1	TRBJ1-1	CAISEGQGDTEAFF	TGTGCCATCAGTGAAGGGCAGGGGGACACTGAAGCTTTCTTT
TRBV30	-	-	TRBJ1-6	CAWRAYSPLHF	TGTGCCTGGAGGGCATATTCACCCCTCCACTTT
TRBV10-2	once	-	TRBJ1-2	CASRPGGNYGYTF	TGCGCCAGCAGGCCGGGAGGGAACTATGGCTACACCTTC
TRBV6-1	once	-	TRBJ1-6	CASTLMSSYNSPLHF	TGTGCCAGCACGTTGATGAGCTCCTATAATTCACCCCTCCACTTT
TRBV7-6	-	-	TRBJ1-1	CASSLLYQGHTEAFF	TGTGCCAGCAGCTTATTGTACCAGGGGCACACTGAAGCTTTCTTT
TRBV19	once	-	TRBJ2-7	CASSISIQGTYEQYF	TGTGCCAGTAGTATATCAATCCAGGGTACCTACGAGCAGTACTTC
TRBV5-1	few	TRBD2	TRBJ2-5	CASSPEPGLAGGRTQYF	TGCGCCAGCAGCCCCGAACCGGGACTAGCGGGGGGCCGTACCCAGTACTTC
TRBV10-3	few	-	TRBJ1-1	CAISEYRRDEAFF	TGTGCCATCAGTGAATACAGAAGAGATGAAGCTTTCTTT
TRBV27	once	TRBD2	TRBJ2-7	CASSLTGLVGTKQYF	TGTGCCAGCAGTTTAACGGGACTAGTGGGGACGAAGCAGTACTTC
TRBV7-9	-	TRBD1	TRBJ1-1	CASSFPGQGNTEAFF	TGTGCCAGCAGCTTCCCGGGACAGGGGAACACTGAAGCTTTCTTT
TRBV11-2	once	-	TRBJ1-6	CASSLGGSFNSPLHF	TGTGCCAGCAGCTTAGGAGGCAGCTTTAATTCACCCCTCCACTTT
TRBV5-1	-	-	TRBJ1-1	CASSLVGGRNTEAFF	TGCGCCAGCAGCTTGGTGGGGGGGCGCAACACTGAAGCTTTCTTT
TRBV9	-	-	TRBJ2-3	CASSPWSGGSADTQYF	TGTGCCAGCAGCCCCTGGAGTGGAGGAAGCGCAGATACGCAGTATTTT
TRBV4-1	-	TRBD1	TRBJ1-4	CASSQTTGGEKLFF	TGCGCCAGCAGCCAAACGACAGGGGGTGAAAAACTGTTTTTT
TRBV19	-	-	TRBJ1-2	CASSMGGEYYGYTF	TGTGCCAGTAGTATGGGAGGAGAGTACTATGGCTACACCTTC
TRBV10-3	-	-	TRBJ1-5	CAISESQGNQPQHF	TGTGCCATCAGTGAGTCACAGGGTAATCAGCCCCAGCATTTT
TRBV7-2	-	-	TRBJ1-1	CASSFRDTEAFF	TGTGCCAGCAGCTTCAGGGATACTGAAGCTTTCTTT
TRBV29-1	-	TRBD1	TRBJ1-2	CSVLQGDSYGYTF	TGCAGCGTTCTACAGGGGGATAGCTATGGCTACACCTTC
TRBV9	-	-	TRBJ2-2	CASSFVREQTNTGELFF	TGTGCCAGCAGCTTCGTTCGGGAGCAGACTAACACCGGGGAGCTGTTTTTT
TRBV6-1	few	TRBD1	TRBJ1-6	CASRERTGANSPLHF	TGTGCCAGCAGAGAACGGACAGGCGCCAATTCACCCCTCCACTTT
TRBV6-4	-	TRBD2	TRBJ2-3	CASSGTSGGLDTQYF	TGTGCCAGCAGTGGAACTAGCGGGGGACTAGATACGCAGTATTTT
TRBV9	-	TRBD2	TRBJ2-3	CASSVAGGRSSTDTQYF	TGTGCCAGCAGCGTAGCGGGGGGAAGATCTAGCACAGATACGCAGTATTTT
TRBV12-5	-	-	TRBJ1-5	CASGLAGGGLGPQHF	TGTGCTAGTGGTTTGGCGGGGGGGGGTTTGGGGCCCCAGCATTTT
TRBV19	-	-	TRBJ1-5	CASSIRGGQPQHF	TGTGCCAGTAGTATCAGGGGCGGTCAGCCCCAGCATTTT
TRBV27	-	TRBD2	TRBJ2-1	CASTNSGGGNNEQFF	TGTGCCAGCACTAATAGCGGGGGGGGAAACAATGAGCAGTTCTTC
TRBV7-2	-	-	TRBJ2-5	CASSLLRGQETQYF	TGTGCCAGCAGCTTACTCAGGGGCCAAGAGACCCAGTACTTC
TRBV20-1	-	-	TRBJ1-2	CSASPNYGYTF	TGCAGTGCTTCCCCTAATTATGGCTACACCTTC
TRBV19	-	-	TRBJ1-2	CASTREAGYTF	TGTGCCAGTACCAGGGAAGCTGGCTACACCTTC
TRBV7-3	-	TRBD2	TRBJ2-1	CASSLLAGGTSLFF	TGTGCCAGCAGCTTACTGGCGGGGGGGACATCGCTGTTCTTC
TRBV6-6	few	-	TRBJ1-2	CASSTGGVAGYTF	TGTGCCAGCAGTACCGGGGGGGTGGCTGGCTACACCTTC
TRBV6-6	-	TRBD1	TRBJ1-2	CASSPRDRGYGYTF	TGTGCCAGCAGCCCTAGGGACAGGGGCTATGGCTACACCTTC
TRBV18	-	-	TRBJ1-2	CASSLGQGYTF	TGTGCCAGCTCCCTTGGACAGGGCTACACCTTC
TRBV7-8	once	-	TRBJ1-2	CASSRSGRNNYGYTF	TGTGCCAGCAGCCGAAGCGGGCGGAATAACTATGGCTACACCTTC
TRBV6-1	few	-	TRBJ2-2	CASSEGPGELFF	TGTGCCAGCAGCGAGGGTCCCGGGGAGCTGTTTTTT